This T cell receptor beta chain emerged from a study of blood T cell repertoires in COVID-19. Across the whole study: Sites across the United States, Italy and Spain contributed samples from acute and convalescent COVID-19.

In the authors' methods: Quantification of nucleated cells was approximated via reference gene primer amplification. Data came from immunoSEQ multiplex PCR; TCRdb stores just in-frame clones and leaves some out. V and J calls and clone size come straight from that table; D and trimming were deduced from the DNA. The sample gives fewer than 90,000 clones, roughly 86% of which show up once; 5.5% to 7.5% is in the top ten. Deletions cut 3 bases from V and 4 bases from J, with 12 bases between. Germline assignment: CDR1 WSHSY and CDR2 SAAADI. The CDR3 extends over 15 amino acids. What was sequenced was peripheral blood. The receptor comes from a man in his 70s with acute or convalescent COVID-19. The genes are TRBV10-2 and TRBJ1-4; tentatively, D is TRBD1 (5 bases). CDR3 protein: CASSDFRTHNEKLFF. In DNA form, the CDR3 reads TGCGCCAGCAGTGATTTCAGGACACATAATGAAAAACTGTTTTTT.